This T cell receptor beta chain was identified in a study of blood T cell repertoires in COVID-19. Trimming shortened V by 1 base and J by 8 bases, and 10 bases separated the two germline ends. Germline V gene lookup returns CDR1 SGHAT and CDR2 FQDESV (reference sequence). The CDR3 spans 13 residues. Data came from immunoSEQ multiplex PCR; TCRdb stores just in-frame clones and leaves some out. The sample has about 200,000 clones; approximately 81% are singletons. The sample consisted of peripheral blood. The receptor's source is an older person with COVID-19, enrolled during active disease. This chain joins TRBV11-1 and TRBJ2-3; the D gene is possibly TRBD2 (6 bases). For the CDR3, the DNA is TGTGCCAGCAGCTTAGAGAGGGGAGGTACGCAGTATTTT. Translating gives CASSLERGGTQYF.